These 23 T cell receptor beta chains originate from one sample sequenced in a study of T cells in Graves' hyperthyroidism and ophthalmopathy. There were TCR beta CDR3 regions amplified from RNA transcripts. HTBI primers were used for first-round RT-PCR of the TCR CDR3. One entry per CDR3 protein results from TCRdb running MiXCR on the multiplex PCR reads. The sample lists 550,000 to 800,000 distinct CDR3 sequences, around 15% seen once, with 15% to 19% in the top ten. Sequencing was carried out using blood. Receptors originate from a man aged 50-60 years with Graves' hyperthyroidism.

The V and J genes are TRBV3-1 and TRBJ2-7; D remains ambiguous. Trimming cost V 2 bases and J 6 bases, with 11 bases left between them. Per the germline V gene, CDR1 is LGHDT and CDR2 is YNNKEL (reference sequence). The CDR3 contains 13 residues. The CDR3 nucleotides are TGTGCCAGCAGCCAAAGAATGGCAGTCGAGCAGTACTTC. It yields the protein CASSQRMAVEQYF.

This clonotype was recorded at least ten times. The CDR3: CASSLPRGVYGYTF. The CDR3 bases are TGTGCCAGCAGTCTTCCGAGGGGCGTCTATGGCTACACCTTC. The J gene is TRBJ1-2, the V gene TRBV12-3 or TRBV12-4, with a possible D match to TRBD1 (5 bases). The CDR3 has 14 residues. V shed 5 bases and J shed 4 bases, with 14 bases lying between them.

The chain uses TRBV7-2 and TRBJ2-1; 7 bases map to TRBD2. Losses at the gene ends were 6 bases for V and 0 bases for J; bases not matched to a gene: 5. Germline values: CDR1 SGHTA, CDR2 FQGNSA. The CDR3 has 15 residues. The CDR3 nucleotides are TGTGCCAGCAGAACTCTAGCGGTCTCCTACAATGAGCAGTTCTTC. Amino acid sequence: CASRTLAVSYNEQFF.

This clonotype was seen a handful of times. This could be a read error, since a much larger clone is one nucleotide away. The V call is TRBV12-3 or TRBV12-4, the J call TRBJ1-1, with D hard to call. The length of the CDR3 is 15 residues. CDR3 nucleotide sequence: TGTGCCAGCAGTTTAGCAGGCAGCATGAACACTGAATCTTTCTTT. This encodes CASSLAGSMNTESFF.

The sample holds many counts of this clonotype. This chain uses TRBV6-6 with TRBJ2-3; D possibly matches TRBD1 or TRBD2 (5 bases each). Trimming pared 0 bases from V and 3 bases from J, leaving 22 bases between. Germline assignment: CDR1 MNHNY and CDR2 SVGAGI (reference sequence). CDR3 size: 19 residues. CDR3 protein: CASSYSSGVRGSSTDTQYF. In nucleotides, the CDR3 is TGTGCCAGCAGTTACTCATCCGGGGTAAGGGGATCATCGACAGATACGCAGTATTTT.

The genes are TRBV7-9 and TRBJ2-7, with D possibly TRBD1 on 6 matching bases. The CDR3 contains 17 residues. From germline, CDR1 is SEHNR and CDR2 FQNEAQ (reference sequence). The ends were cut back, 5 bases at V and 3 bases at J, with 23 bases in the middle. CDR3 sequence reads: CASSPTIGLGGFYEQYF. The CDR3 DNA is TGTGCCAGCAGCCCGACCATAGGGCTAGGGGGTTTCTACGAGCAGTACTTC.

The sample holds many counts of this clonotype. This sequence joins TRBV9 and TRBJ2-7; 8 bases fit TRBD2. Germline CDR1 and CDR2: SGDLS and YYNGEE. V was clipped by 0 bases and J by 5 bases; unmatched bases: 13. The CDR3 totals 17 residues. The CDR3 reads CASSVDGVGRAHDEQYF. Written as DNA, the CDR3 is TGTGCCAGCAGCGTAGACGGTGTCGGGAGGGCCCACGACGAGCAGTACTTC. Full variable domain (missing parts from reference TRBV9 and TRBJ2-7): DSGVTQTPKHLITATGQRVTLRCSPRSGDLSVYWYQQSLDQGLQFLIQYYNGEERAKGNILERFSAQQFPDLHSELNLSSLELGDSALYFCASSVDGVGRAHDEQYFGPGTRLTVT.

This clonotype was seen many times. This chain links TRBV12-3 or TRBV12-4 with TRBJ2-7; no clear D. Trimming removed 0 bases from V and 5 bases from J, with 5 bases in between. The CDR3 runs to 12 residues. CDR3 bases: TGTGCCAGCAGTTTAGCGCTTAACGAGCAGTACTTC. Translated: CASSLALNEQYF.

V and J are TRBV7-2 and TRBJ2-5; 7 bases match TRBD2. Germline assignment: CDR1 SGHTA and CDR2 FQGNSA. The CDR3 extends over 16 amino acids. With V trimmed by 5 bases and J by 4 bases, 13 bases remained unmatched. The CDR3, as DNA: TGTGCCAGCAGCCAGCCCCGACTAGCTGGCCCAGAGACCCAGTACTTC. Encoded protein: CASSQPRLAGPETQYF.

This clonotype came up many times. V gene TRBV9 combines with J gene TRBJ1-6; TRBD1 matches at 8 bases. The CDR3 contains 14 residues. Trimming at V came to 4 bases and at J to 10 bases, leaving 7 bases not matched to a gene. Looked up from germline, CDR1 is SGDLS and CDR2 is YYNGEE. This CDR3 reads CASSPGQGESPLHF. For the CDR3, the DNA is TGTGCCAGCAGCCCCGGACAGGGCGAATCACCCCTCCACTTT.

Ten or more counts support this clonotype. The V and J genes are TRBV28 and TRBJ2-4; D not certain. Germline V gene data show CDR1 as MDHEN and CDR2 as SYDVKM. With 2 bases removed from V and 9 bases from J, the gap between germline ends came to 11 bases. The CDR3 is 13 amino acids. In DNA, the CDR3 is TGTGCCAGCAGTTTAATTGAACCCCTCATTCAGTACTTC. The encoded protein is CASSLIEPLIQYF.

This sequence joins TRBV12-3 or TRBV12-4 and TRBJ1-5, with 8 bases lining up with TRBD1. The CDR3 contains 15 residues. Trimming removed 6 bases from V and 4 bases from J; junction bases left unmatched: 8. This CDR3 reads CASSFEQGANQPQHF. CDR3 nucleotides: TGTGCCAGCAGCTTCGAGCAGGGGGCTAATCAGCCCCAGCATTTT.

This clonotype was counted ten times or more. The V gene is TRBV6-1, the J gene TRBJ2-5; 12 positions match TRBD2. CDR1 and CDR2 from the germline V gene are MNHNS and SASEGT. Unmatched junction bases numbered 9, after V lost 7 bases and J lost 0 bases. The CDR3 totals 17 residues. The CDR3 nucleotides read TGTGCCAGCAAATCCGGGACTAGCGGGCGGGACCAAGAGACCCAGTACTTC. Encoded protein: CASKSGTSGRDQETQYF.

At least ten counts were recorded for this clonotype. The chain carries TRBV28 and TRBJ1-6; TRBD1 might be the D (5 bases). The CDR3 runs to 16 residues. V was cut by 4 bases and J by 3 bases, with 13 bases left in between. Germline V gives CDR1 MDHEN, CDR2 SYDVKM. DNA of the CDR3: TGTGCCAGCAGTTCATCCACAGGCTACTATAATTCACCCCTCCACTTT. It yields the protein CASSSSTGYYNSPLHF.

This clonotype occurred a few times. This chain uses TRBV6-1 with TRBJ2-1, with D possibly being TRBD2 (6 bases). The V and J ends lost 6 bases and 3 bases respectively, with 15 bases between them. This CDR3 region has 15 residues. The germline CDR1 and CDR2 sequences are MNHNS and SASEGT. CDR3 nucleotides: TGTGCCAGCAGCCGCGGACGGGGGAACTACAATGAGCAGTTCTTC. This translates into CASSRGRGNYNEQFF.

V is TRBV24-1 and J is TRBJ2-3; D is possibly TRBD2 (6 bases). This CDR3 has 15 residues. CDR1 is KGHDR and CDR2 is SFDVKD in the germline V gene. Trimming removed 1 base at V and 4 bases at J, with 11 bases between. The CDR3, as DNA: TGTGCCACCAGTGATTTCCGCGGGGCCCCAGATACGCAGTATTTT. This translates into CATSDFRGAPDTQYF.

This clonotype was detected a few times. The chain recombines TRBV9 with TRBJ2-7, with 7 bases lining up with TRBD1. Germline V gene sequence: CDR1 SGDLS, CDR2 YYNGEE. Germline trimming cut 0 bases from V and 4 bases from J; bases unmatched to any gene: 7. This CDR3 is built from 15 residues. CDR3 in DNA: TGTGCCAGCAGCGTAGGGTCGGACAGGCGTTACGAGCAGTACTTC. Protein sequence: CASSVGSDRRYEQYF.

This clonotype was detected many times. The chain is built from TRBV10-3 and TRBJ2-7; D is possibly TRBD1 or TRBD2 (5 bases each). V was trimmed by 11 bases and J by 2 bases, leaving 13 bases between them. This CDR3 contains 12 residues. From germline, CDR1 is ENHRY and CDR2 SYGVKD. The CDR3, as DNA: TGTGCCGCCTGGGACGTCGCCTACGAGCAGTACTTC. It is translated as CAAWDVAYEQYF.

This clonotype has at least ten counts. V and J are TRBV30 and TRBJ2-2; D is unclear. Trimming shortened V by 2 bases and J by 7 bases, and 14 bases separated the two germline ends. This CDR3 spans 14 amino acids. The germline CDR1 and CDR2 sequences are GTSNPN and SVGIG (reference sequence). CDR3 amino acids: CAWSPRHNFGELFF. The CDR3 DNA follows: TGTGCCTGGAGTCCTAGACACAACTTCGGGGAGCTGTTTTTT.

The chain has TRBV5-5 and TRBJ2-7; a weak D match, TRBD2 (5 bases). CDR3 length: 14 residues. Trimming pared 2 bases from V and 6 bases from J, leaving 15 bases between. Germline lookup yields CDR1 SGHKS and CDR2 YYEKEE (reference sequence). The CDR3 protein is CASSFRTFDPEQYF. For the CDR3, the DNA is TGTGCCAGCAGCTTTCGGACTTTTGACCCCGAGCAGTACTTC.

The V and J genes are TRBV7-2 and TRBJ1-2; 7 positions agree with TRBD1. J lost 8 bases, V lost 3 bases, and 6 bases had no gene match. Germline V CDR1 and CDR2: SGHTA, FQGNSA. CDR3 length: 13 amino acids. The CDR3 DNA follows: TGTGCCAGCAGCTTGACAGGGAATAGGGGCTACACCTTC. Its translation: CASSLTGNRGYTF.

The rearrangement links TRBV7-3 to TRBJ1-1; D call uncertain. The CDR3 runs 13 residues. Trimming took off 2 bases at V and 4 bases at J, with 8 bases between the two ends. The V gene's germline CDR1 is SGHTA and CDR2 FQGTGA. The CDR3 reads CASSLHRPTEAFF. The CDR3 DNA reads as TGTGCCAGCAGCTTACACAGACCCACTGAAGCTTTCTTT.

This clonotype was seen at least ten times. The chain links TRBV27 to TRBJ2-7; 11 positions match TRBD2. V was clipped by 7 bases and J by 0 bases; unmatched bases: 5. Germline V lookup: CDR1 MNHEY, CDR2 SMNVEV (reference sequence). This CDR3 has 15 amino acids. CDR3 in amino acids: CASMWTSGPSYEQYF. CDR3 DNA: TGTGCCAGCATGTGGACTAGCGGGCCCTCCTACGAGCAGTACTTC.